This TCR beta chain was identified during a study of T cells in tumors after PD-1 blockade. Overall study results and limits: Blood contained approximately 40% of the tumor's TCR clonotypes.

CDR3 size: 18 residues. Trimming took off 4 bases at V and 8 bases at J, with 25 bases between the two ends. CDR1 is SGDLS and CDR2 is YYNGEE in the germline V gene. The assay was immunoSEQ multiplex PCR, and TCRdb's table has in-frame clones only and misses some. The sample holds roughly 25,000 clones, roughly 80% seen once. Concerning this clone itself: Its antigen remains unidentified.

The chain employs TRBV9 and TRBJ1-6; D perhaps matches TRBD1 (5 bases). The sequence was obtained from a human donor with basal cell carcinoma. The input for sequencing was PBMCs, taken after anti-PD-1 treatment. CDR3 in amino acids: CASSPSGGSRYWDSPLHF. DNA of the CDR3: TGTGCCAGCAGCCCTTCGGGGGGGAGCCGCTATTGGGATTCACCCCTCCACTTT.